This passage covers 21 T cell receptor beta chains from one sample sequenced in a study of blood T cell repertoires in COVID-19. Profiling relied on immunoSEQ multiplex PCR, and the TCRdb table lists in-frame clones only, not all of them. The data show about 63,000 clones, 75% to 90% seen once. Sequenced sample: peripheral blood. These receptors all come from a man in his fifties with active COVID-19.

J is TRBJ2-1 and V is TRBV9; D uncertain. V was clipped by 0 bases and J by 5 bases, with 12 bases between them. The germline gives CDR1 SGDLS, CDR2 YYNGEE. The CDR3 covers 15 residues. CDR3 region: CASSVGTTRNNEQFF. The CDR3 DNA reads as TGTGCCAGCAGCGTAGGAACCACAAGAAACAATGAGCAGTTCTTC.

In nucleotides, the CDR3 is TGTGCCAGCTCTCAAACAGAGATGAACACTGAAGCTTTCTTT. Protein product: CASSQTEMNTEAFF. J is TRBJ1-1 and V is TRBV18; the D is unclear. Trimming left V 6 bases short and J 0 bases short, with 11 bases between. Germline loops: CDR1 KGHSH, CDR2 LQKENI. The CDR3 contains 14 residues.

The chain recombines TRBV5-5 with TRBJ2-5; 12 bases fit TRBD2. Unmatched junction bases numbered 8, after V lost 4 bases and J lost 1 base. This CDR3 is built from 17 residues. Germline V gene data show CDR1 as SGHKS and CDR2 as YYEKEE (reference sequence). The DNA of the CDR3 is TGTGCCAGCAGCCCAATTAGGACTAGCGGGACCCAAGAGACCCAGTACTTC. Protein product: CASSPIRTSGTQETQYF.

The chain employs TRBV19 and TRBJ2-1; 13 nucleotides align to TRBD2. Germline V gene sequence: CDR1 LNHDA, CDR2 SQIVND (reference sequence). V gave up 5 bases and J gave up 2 bases; unmatched junction bases: 18. This CDR3 region has 21 residues. DNA for the CDR3: TGTGCCAGTAGTCCACCCCGGACTAGCGGGAGCAGACTGGCCCCCTACAATGAGCAGTTCTTC. Its protein product is CASSPPRTSGSRLAPYNEQFF.

This chain joins TRBV11-2 and TRBJ2-3, with D perhaps TRBD2 (6 bases). Trimming pared 5 bases from V and 4 bases from J, leaving 16 bases between. The germline V gene has CDR1 SGHAT and CDR2 FQNNGV. The CDR3 has 15 amino acids. CDR3: CASSPGGYDADTQYF. As DNA, the CDR3 is TGTGCCAGCAGCCCCGGAGGGTATGATGCAGATACGCAGTATTTT. Looking up the rest from reference TRBV11-2 and TRBJ2-3 gives the full variable domain: EAGVAQSPRYKIIEKRQSVAFWCNPISGHATLYWYQQILGQGPKLLIQFQNNGVVDDSQLPKDRFSAERLKGVDSTLKIQPAKLEDSAVYLCASSPGGYDADTQYFGPGTRLTVL.

This chain links TRBV20-1 with TRBJ1-1; D unclear. CDR1 DFQATT and CDR2 SNEGSKA come from the germline V gene (reference sequence). The CDR3 has 10 residues. V was pared by 3 bases and J by 8 bases, with 7 bases between. Here the CDR3 DNA reads TGCAGTGCTAGTCCCGAGGAAGCTTTCTTT. This encodes CSASPEEAFF.

This chain uses TRBV5-6 with TRBJ2-1; D unresolved. Per germline, CDR1 SGHDT and CDR2 YYEEEE. This CDR3 is 13 amino acids long. V dropped 3 bases and J dropped 0 bases, with 4 bases sitting between them. The CDR3 coding sequence is TGTGCCAGCAGCTGGAGCTCCTACAATGAGCAGTTCTTC. Its translation is CASSWSSYNEQFF.

CDR3 coding DNA: TGCGCCAGCAGCCCCGGACAGGTGAACACCGGGGAGCTGTTTTTT. Translating it yields CASSPGQVNTGELFF. V and J are TRBV5-1 and TRBJ2-2; 7 nucleotides match TRBD1. J was trimmed by 1 base and V by 4 bases; bases with no gene match: 4. The CDR3 covers 15 residues. Germline CDR1 and CDR2: SGHRS and YFSETQ.

The V and J genes are TRBV5-5 and TRBJ2-1; 10 positions agree with TRBD2. The CDR3 covers 15 residues. In germline, CDR1 is SGHKS, CDR2 YYEKEE (reference sequence). After removal of 1 base from V and 9 bases from J, the junction contained 7 bases not matched to a gene. The CDR3 loop reads CASSLYLAGVGEQFF. In nucleotides, the CDR3 is TGTGCCAGCAGCTTGTACCTAGCGGGAGTCGGTGAGCAGTTCTTC. Full variable domain (outside the CDR3, taken from reference TRBV5-5 and TRBJ2-1): DAGVTQSPTHLIKTRGQQVTLRCSPISGHKSVSWYQQVLGQGPQFIFQYYEKEERGRGNFPDRFSARQFPNYSSELNVNALLLGDSALYLCASSLYLAGVGEQFFGPGTRLTVL.

The chain joins TRBV14 to TRBJ1-1; TRBD1 aligns across 8 bases. V trimming: 5 bases; J trimming: 1 base; junction bases outside the gene matches: 3. CDR3 size: 14 residues. The germline gives CDR1 SGHDN, CDR2 FVKESK. For the CDR3, the DNA is TGTGCCAGCAGCTTCGACAGGGGGAACACTGAAGCTTTCTTT. This codes for CASSFDRGNTEAFF.

This clone appeared a single time. The chain carries TRBV4-1 and TRBJ2-7; TRBD1 matches at 7 bases. J was trimmed by 2 bases and V by 0 bases; bases with no gene match: 7. The CDR3 sequence is 16 residues long. From germline, CDR1 is MGHRA and CDR2 YSYEKL. The CDR3 reads CASSQDWGTAAYEQYF. CDR3 coding DNA: TGCGCCAGCAGCCAAGATTGGGGGACAGCCGCCTACGAGCAGTACTTC.

J is TRBJ1-1 and V is TRBV10-3; D might be TRBD1 (5 bases). CDR3 length: 15 amino acids. Germline V gene lookup returns CDR1 ENHRY and CDR2 SYGVKD. Trimming took off 3 bases at V and 3 bases at J, with 14 bases between the two ends. The CDR3 DNA reads as TGTGCCATCAGTGATCACTTGACAGTTTACACTGAAGCTTTCTTT. Residues: CAISDHLTVYTEAFF.

This chain links TRBV18 with TRBJ1-1; no clear D gene. Looked up from germline, CDR1 is KGHSH and CDR2 is LQKENI. Deletions cut 1 base from V and 11 bases from J, with 14 bases between. CDR3 size: 13 residues. The CDR3 sequence is CASSPRRPMEAFF. The CDR3 bases are TGTGCCAGCTCACCACGGCGGCCCATGGAGGCTTTCTTT.

The genes are TRBV2 and TRBJ1-1; D might be TRBD1 (5 bases). Trimming stripped 2 bases from V and 5 bases from J, with 12 bases between. The CDR3 has 14 amino acids. Germline V gene lookup returns CDR1 SNHLY and CDR2 FYNNEI. CDR3 in amino acids: CASSETTQGTEAFF. The CDR3 DNA sequence: TGTGCCAGCAGTGAAACTACTCAGGGAACTGAAGCTTTCTTT.

J is TRBJ2-1 and V is TRBV9; 9 bases line up with TRBD1. V dropped 2 bases and J dropped 1; count of bases not matched to a gene: 7. This CDR3 spans 17 amino acids. The germline V gene encodes CDR1 SGDLS and CDR2 YYNGEE. The CDR3 DNA sequence: TGTGCCAGCAGCGTTGGGACAGGGTTAGGGTCCTACAATGAGCAGTTCTTC. This translates into CASSVGTGLGSYNEQFF.

The V and J genes are TRBV29-1 and TRBJ2-3; 10 bases are a match to TRBD2. The CDR3 loop spans 13 amino acids. Germline V gives CDR1 SQVTM, CDR2 ANQGSEA. V lost 4 bases, J lost 6 bases, and 4 bases stayed unmatched. CDR3 DNA sequence: TGCAGCGTTGCTAGCGGGAGTTTCGATACGCAGTATTTT. Protein: CSVASGSFDTQYF.

The rearrangement joins TRBV4-3 to TRBJ2-7, with 13 bases that match TRBD2. V shed 4 bases and J 6 bases; nucleotides not matched to a gene: 6. The CDR3 totals 15 residues. The germline CDR1 and CDR2 sequences are LGHNA and YSLEER. Here the CDR3 reads CASSPGLAGVLEQYF. The CDR3 coding sequence is TGCGCCAGCAGCCCAGGACTAGCGGGAGTTCTCGAGCAGTACTTC.

The chain carries TRBV5-1 and TRBJ2-1; 9 bases map to TRBD1. Germline V gene sequence: CDR1 SGHRS, CDR2 YFSETQ. The CDR3 loop spans 14 amino acids. The junction had 6 bases not matched to a gene; V was cut back by 4 bases and J by 7 bases. The CDR3 sequence: CASSGNRGRNEQFF. The CDR3 DNA is TGCGCCAGCAGCGGTAACAGGGGGCGAAATGAGCAGTTCTTC.

The chain has TRBV10-3 and TRBJ2-7; D unresolved. Germline V gene lookup returns CDR1 ENHRY and CDR2 SYGVKD. Trimming left V 8 bases short and J 5 bases short, with 10 bases between. This CDR3 has 11 residues. The CDR3 region is CAIGRQDEQYF. The CDR3 nucleotides are TGTGCCATCGGCAGACAAGACGAGCAGTACTTC.

In its sample, this clone was seen a few times. The V gene is TRBV7-2, the J gene TRBJ2-7; 7 bases map to TRBD2. Germline V lookup: CDR1 SGHTA, CDR2 FQGNSA. Trimming cost V 6 bases and J 7 bases; bases outside gene matches: 21. This CDR3 contains 17 residues. The CDR3 sequence: CASSQPGLQRLSREQYF. DNA for the CDR3: TGTGCCAGCAGTCAACCGGGACTACAGAGGTTGTCTCGTGAGCAGTACTTC.

This clone has a single count. This chain connects TRBV28 to TRBJ2-7; TRBD2 might be the D (5 bases). There are 13 residues in the CDR3. CDR1 is MDHEN, CDR2 SYDVKM, per germline. V was clipped by 1 base and J by 9 bases, with 13 bases between them. Here the CDR3 reads CASSLFPGSGQYF. CDR3 in DNA: TGTGCCAGCAGTTTATTTCCGGGGTCGGGGCAGTACTTC.